This T cell receptor (beta chain) appears in the sequencing data of a study of beta chain features in type 1 diabetes. Overall study findings and caveats: When VDJ junctions were examined, type 1 diabetes patients showed fewer insertions and more deletions. In every one of the four CD4+ subsets, TCRB CDR3s were moderately but significantly shorter in Type 1 diabetes patients.

Sorted populations all had greater than 95% purity. This clone was observed a few times. Its antigen is not identified. Of the isolated RNA, all was reverse transcribed, and so the sequenced material was expressed TCRB transcripts. Clones were read by immunoSEQ multiplex PCR, and TCRdb kept only the in-frame ones, dropping some. The table lists 300,000 to 350,000 clones, 9.3% of them singletons. Germline trimming cut 2 bases from V and 0 bases from J; bases unmatched to any gene: 5. This CDR3 region has 19 residues. CDR1 is SGHTA, CDR2 FQGNSA, per germline. J is TRBJ2-2 and V is TRBV7-2; 14 nucleotides line up with TRBD2. The sequenced sample consisted of central memory CD4+ T cells from blood. The receptor was isolated from a young man with type 1 diabetes. This CDR3 is CASSLRTSGGSTNTGELFF. DNA for the CDR3: TGTGCCAGCAGCTTACGGACTAGCGGGGGGTCAACGAACACCGGGGAGCTGTTTTTT. The full variable domain, in which reference TRBV7-2 and TRBJ2-2 provide the parts outside the CDR3, is GAGVSQSPSNKVTEKGKDVELRCDPISGHTALYWYRQSLGQGLEFLIYFQGNSAPDKSGLPSDRFSAERTGGSVSTLTIQRTQQEDSAVYLCASSLRTSGGSTNTGELFFGEGSRLTVL.